One sample yielded the 18 T cell receptor beta chains listed below, sequenced in a study of cytomegalovirus exposure and HLA in healthy donors. PCR was performed using 60 Vbeta and 13 Jbeta primers. Only in-frame clones appear in the TCRdb table, and some are missing; sequencing was by immunoSEQ multiplex PCR. The sample holds more than 30,000 clones, just under 75% seen once. Sequenced input: PBMCs. These receptors were obtained from a young man in good health and CMV-seronegative.

The chain couples TRBV9 to TRBJ1-5; possibly TRBD1 for D (6 bases). This CDR3 contains 13 residues. Germline loops: CDR1 SGDLS, CDR2 YYNGEE. V lost 3 bases, J lost 7 bases, and 11 bases lay in between. CDR3 protein: CASSASQGQPQHF. The CDR3 DNA reads TGTGCCAGCAGCGCCAGCCAGGGGCAGCCCCAGCATTTT.

The chain links TRBV5-6 to TRBJ1-1; possible D gene TRBD1, 6 bases. Deletions cut 2 bases from V and 0 bases from J, with 11 bases between. Germline CDR1 is SGHDT and CDR2 is YYEEEE. The CDR3 length is 15 residues. CDR3 loop: CASSFVGGVNTEAFF. CDR3 nucleotides: TGTGCCAGCAGCTTCGTTGGGGGCGTGAACACTGAAGCTTTCTTT.

V gene TRBV7-3 combines with J gene TRBJ2-3; D not certain. Germline CDR1 and CDR2: SGHTA and FQGTGA. The ends were cut back, 2 bases at V and 1 base at J, with 16 bases in the middle. The CDR3 extends over 17 amino acids. In DNA, the CDR3 is TGTGCCAGCAGCTTATTGGCCGGGTATAAGGGCACAGATACGCAGTATTTT. Protein: CASSLLAGYKGTDTQYF.

The gene calls are TRBV10-3 and TRBJ2-5; tentatively, D is TRBD2 (6 bases). Deletions cut 5 bases from V and 2 bases from J, with 9 bases between. Germline values: CDR1 ENHRY, CDR2 SYGVKD. The CDR3 is 13 residues long. CDR3 DNA: TGTGCCATCAGTTGGAGGGATCAAGAGACCCAGTACTTC. It yields the protein CAISWRDQETQYF.

This clone was observed once. The chain recombines TRBV4-2 with TRBJ1-3; D not resolved. The CDR3 is 14 residues long. Trimming pared 4 bases from V and 0 bases from J, leaving 7 bases between. The germline CDR1 and CDR2 sequences are LGHNA and YNFKEQ. As DNA, the CDR3 is TGTGCCAGCAGCCCCCGGGGCTCTGGAAACACCATATATTTT. Residues: CASSPRGSGNTIYF.

This clone was seen just once. The genes are TRBV11-2 and TRBJ2-7, with 8 bases lining up with TRBD1. The V and J ends lost 6 bases and 3 bases, in that order; junction bases with no gene match: 4. The CDR3 sequence is 13 residues long. Germline V gene sequence: CDR1 SGHAT, CDR2 FQNNGV. The CDR3 nucleotides read TGTGCCAGCAGTTCGGACAGGGTCTACGAGCAGTACTTC. It codes for CASSSDRVYEQYF.

The V and J genes are TRBV27 and TRBJ2-3, with 11 bases lining up with TRBD2. V lost 3 bases, J lost 3 bases, and 2 bases stayed unmatched. The V gene's germline CDR1 is MNHEY and CDR2 SMNVEV (reference sequence). This CDR3 spans 15 amino acids. This CDR3 reads CASSFRTSGTDTQYF. The CDR3, as DNA: TGTGCCAGCAGTTTCAGGACTAGCGGGACAGATACGCAGTATTTT.

The chain is built from TRBV10-3 and TRBJ2-1, with TRBD2 matching over 16 bases. Germline CDR1 is ENHRY and CDR2 is SYGVKD. The CDR3 contains 18 residues. V lost 2 bases and J lost 8; bases outside the gene matches: 9. CDR3 sequence: CAISEAQGLAGGLDEQFF. The CDR3 nucleotides read TGTGCCATCAGTGAGGCCCAGGGACTAGCGGGAGGGCTAGATGAGCAGTTCTTC.

As to this clone: Relative to the germline gene, one junction end is altered; a read error may explain this. The genes are TRBV5-1 and TRBJ1-2; a weak D match, TRBD1 (5 bases). Germline CDR1 SGHRS, CDR2 YFSETQ. The CDR3 is made up of 13 amino acids. This CDR3 reads CASSGVGTEGYPF. DNA of the CDR3: TGCGCCAGCAGCGGGGTGGGGACGGAGGGCTACCCCTTC.

The chain has TRBV7-6 and TRBJ1-5, with 7 nucleotides matching TRBD1. Germline lookup yields CDR1 SGHVS and CDR2 FNYEAQ. Unmatched junction bases numbered 11, after V lost 5 bases and J lost 4 bases. The CDR3 runs to 16 residues. CDR3 region: CASSPIAGGGNQPQHF. CDR3 sequence (DNA): TGTGCCAGCAGCCCGATAGCAGGGGGAGGTAATCAGCCCCAGCATTTT.

The rearrangement uses TRBV19 and TRBJ1-2, with a tentative D call TRBD1 (6 bases). This CDR3 region has 17 residues. CDR1 and CDR2 (germline): LNHDA, SQIVND (reference sequence). V lost 3 bases and J 4 bases, leaving 21 bases between the germline ends. The CDR3 spells CASSILSSDSIFYGYTF. CDR3 nucleotide sequence: TGTGCCAGTAGTATTCTCTCCTCGGACAGTATATTCTATGGCTACACCTTC. Together with reference TRBV19 and TRBJ1-2, the CDR3 gives the full variable domain: DGGITQSPKYLFRKEGQNVTLSCEQNLNHDAMYWYRQDPGQGLRLIYYSQIVNDFQKGDIAEGYSVSREKKESFPLTVTSAQKNPTAFYLCASSILSSDSIFYGYTFGSGTRLTVV.

A few counts support this clone. The chain combines TRBV5-6 with TRBJ1-2; 8 bases map to TRBD1. The CDR3 contains 13 residues. Germline-derived CDR1 and CDR2 are SGHDT and YYEEEE. Losses at the gene ends were 4 bases for V and 8 bases for J; bases not matched to a gene: 7. CDR3 sequence (DNA): TGTGCCAGCAGCCAACAGGGGGTGCAAGGCTACACCTTC. Residues: CASSQQGVQGYTF.

The chain combines TRBV5-8 with TRBJ2-3; 9 bases agree with TRBD1. The CDR3 consists of 15 residues. The germline V gene has CDR1 SGHTS and CDR2 YDEGEE. Trimming took 3 bases from V and 4 from J; bases not matched to a gene: 6. The CDR3 DNA reads TGTGCCAGCAGCTCGTGGGGACAGGGTCCAGATACGCAGTATTTT. Amino acid sequence: CASSSWGQGPDTQYF.

This rearrangement joins TRBV19 to TRBJ2-5; 9 positions match TRBD1. Germline CDR1 LNHDA, CDR2 SQIVND (reference sequence). CDR3 length equals 13 residues. V lost 3 bases and J lost 8; bases outside the gene matches: 4. The CDR3 DNA reads as TGTGCCAGTAGTATTGGGGACAGGGCAACCCAGTACTTC. As protein: CASSIGDRATQYF.

The chain uses TRBV6-5 and TRBJ2-1; possibly TRBD1 for D (6 bases). The germline V and J ends were trimmed by 2 bases and 0 bases, with 11 bases remaining between them. CDR3 length equals 16 residues. CDR1 and CDR2 from the germline V gene are MNHEY and SVGAGI. Here the CDR3 reads CASSYAETGSYNEQFF. The CDR3 DNA reads TGTGCCAGCAGTTACGCAGAGACAGGCTCCTACAATGAGCAGTTCTTC.

V is TRBV5-1 and J is TRBJ2-7, with 9 positions matching TRBD1. V shed 4 bases and J 4 bases; nucleotides not matched to a gene: 12. CDR1 is SGHRS and CDR2 is YFSETQ in the germline V gene. CDR3 size: 16 residues. This CDR3 reads CASSAGQGVTNYEQYF. In DNA form, the CDR3 reads TGCGCCAGCAGCGCGGGACAGGGAGTTACTAATTACGAGCAGTACTTC.

The rearrangement links TRBV14 to TRBJ2-7, with D unclear. CDR3 length: 15 residues. Trimming took 0 bases from V and 0 from J, leaving 9 bases between them. From germline, CDR1 is SGHDN and CDR2 FVKESK. CDR3 in amino acids: CASSQDTHSSYEQYF. The CDR3 DNA reads as TGTGCCAGCAGCCAAGATACGCATAGCTCCTACGAGCAGTACTTC.

The chain couples TRBV2 to TRBJ2-7, with TRBD1 identical over 9 bases. This CDR3 contains 14 residues. In germline, CDR1 is SNHLY, CDR2 FYNNEI. Trimming removed 5 bases from V and 4 bases from J; junction bases left unmatched: 6. In DNA, the CDR3 is TGTGCCAGCAGTAATGACAGGGGGATGTACGAGCAGTACTTC. This gives the protein CASSNDRGMYEQYF.